The T cell receptor beta chain under discussion was sequenced for a study of cytotoxic CD8 clonotypes in ibrutinib-treated CLL. Study-level background: Response was recorded as partial in roughly 25 patients and complete in 2; at median 68 months, around 15 remained remitted and around 12 had progressed. Following treatment for a median roughly 12 months, range 6 to 36, response samples were then taken.

The V and J ends lost 0 bases and 6 bases, in that order; junction bases with no gene match: 6. The germline CDR1 and CDR2 sequences are MNHNY and SVGAGI (reference sequence). The CDR3 is 15 residues long. Clones were sequenced by immunoSEQ multiplex PCR, and TCRdb holds only the in-frame ones, with some missing. In the table there are fewer than 400,000 clones, approximately 67% of which are singletons. The TCR sequence derives from a human donor with chronic lymphocytic leukemia. The sample was PBMCs, taken after 36 months of ibrutinib treatment. This rearrangement joins TRBV6-6 to TRBJ1-1; TRBD1 matches at 8 bases. The CDR3 loop reads CASSYSGQGLSEAFF. Here the CDR3 DNA reads TGTGCCAGCAGTTACTCCGGACAGGGCCTTTCTGAAGCTTTCTTT.